The source of this TCR beta chain is a study of blood T cell repertoires in COVID-19. The wider study: Sites in the United States, Italy and Spain provided acute and convalescent COVID-19 samples.

Some clones are missing from TCRdb's copy, which holds only in-frame ones; the method was immunoSEQ multiplex PCR. This sample has tens of thousands of clones, with about 87% found just once. The V gene end was trimmed by 3 bases and the J gene end by 5 bases; junction bases not matched to a gene: 4. The germline V gene has CDR1 WNHNN and CDR2 SYGVQD (reference sequence). This CDR3 spans 15 amino acids. The J gene is TRBJ2-3, the V gene TRBV10-1; 11 nucleotides align to TRBD2. This sequence originates from a woman in her sixties or seventies with acute or convalescent COVID-19. Material: peripheral blood. The CDR3 loop is CASSDGTSGVDTQYF. CDR3 DNA sequence: TGCGCCAGCAGTGATGGGACTAGCGGCGTAGATACGCAGTATTTT.